This TCR beta chain was observed in a study of cytomegalovirus exposure and HLA in healthy donors. The study, taken as a whole, reports: Previously analyzed data showed that most TCR beta V segments were productive at a frequency of about 90% or about 30%.

The PCR was carried out with 60 Vbeta primers and 13 Jbeta primers. TCRdb's copy holds only in-frame clones and misses some; the assay was immunoSEQ multiplex PCR. The sample has some 95,000 clones, roughly 70% seen once. As to this clone: The antigen remains undetermined.

Germline V CDR1 and CDR2: LGHNA, YNFKEQ. The length of the CDR3 is 15 residues. Unmatched junction bases numbered 5, after V lost 6 bases and J lost 4 bases. The sequence was collected from a man younger than 40 in good health and CMV-seronegative. The chain recombines TRBV4-2 with TRBJ2-2; 10 positions agree with TRBD1. Source material: PBMCs. CDR3 loop: CASSDGTGVTGELFF. CDR3 nucleotide sequence: TGTGCCAGCAGTGACGGGACAGGGGTCACCGGGGAGCTGTTTTTT.